These T cell receptor beta chains were read from a single sample in a study of blood T cell repertoires in COVID-19. The assay was immunoSEQ multiplex PCR, and TCRdb's table has in-frame clones only and misses some. The sample comprises some 74,000 clones, roughly 80% of which are singletons, and approximately 5% rests with the top ten. Sequencing input: peripheral blood. These TCRs come from a woman at least 80 years old with active or convalescent COVID-19. The CDR3 runs from the conserved cysteine through the conserved F or W. The order of the fields is J gene, clone size, D gene, V gene, CDR3 protein, CDR3 DNA. D genes are given only for firm matches. Clone size is stated in some rows and not others, as once, few, many or a class when expanded.

TRBJ1-4 . . TRBV7-2 CASSRQATNEKLFF TGTGCCAGCAGCCGCCAGGCAACTAATGAAAAACTGTTTTTT
TRBJ2-6 . TRBD2 TRBV24-1 CATGRGTHSGANVLTF TGTGCCACCGGGAGGGGAACCCACTCTGGGGCCAACGTCCTGACTTTC
TRBJ1-2 . . TRBV9 CASSVIPVVSANPYGYTF TGTGCCAGCAGCGTAATCCCCGTTGTCAGTGCCAACCCCTATGGCTACACCTTC
TRBJ2-7 . TRBD2 TRBV4-1 CASSQLLAGPYEQYF TGCGCCAGCAGCCAACTACTAGCGGGGCCCTACGAGCAGTACTTC
TRBJ2-5 . . TRBV5-4 CASSLARGLGGRETQYF TGTGCCAGCAGCTTGGCACGGGGATTGGGGGGTCGGGAGACCCAGTACTTC
TRBJ2-3 . . TRBV29-1 CSVEEFSTDTQYF TGCAGCGTTGAGGAGTTTAGCACAGATACGCAGTATTTT
TRBJ2-5 . . TRBV5-4 CASSFPQGGETQYF TGTGCCAGCAGCTTCCCGCAGGGTGGGGAGACCCAGTACTTC
TRBJ2-1 . TRBD2 TRBV6-4 CASGLPGLAGTYNEQFF TGTGCCAGCGGACTACCGGGACTAGCGGGGACCTACAATGAGCAGTTCTTC
TRBJ2-2 . TRBD1 TRBV6-4 CASSPNLNRGRTGELFF TGTGCCAGCAGCCCAAACCTAAACAGGGGGCGGACCGGGGAGCTGTTTTTT
TRBJ1-2 . . TRBV27 CASSLLGADYGYTF TGTGCCAGCAGTTTATTGGGGGCCGACTATGGCTACACCTTC
TRBJ2-6 . TRBD1 TRBV18 CASSPASGTGYSGANVLTF TGTGCCAGCTCACCTGCCTCCGGGACAGGGTACTCTGGGGCCAACGTCCTGACTTTC
TRBJ2-7 . . TRBV21-1 CASSKDRVDYEQYF TGTGCCAGCAGCAAAGACAGGGTGGACTACGAGCAGTACTTC
TRBJ1-5 . . TRBV6-4 CASSAHGSQPQHF TGTGCCAGCAGCGCCCACGGGAGTCAGCCCCAGCATTTT
TRBJ2-7 few TRBD1 TRBV4-1 CASSLLGQPLGEQYF TGCGCCAGCAGTCTACTGGGACAGCCCTTGGGGGAGCAGTACTTC